A selection of T cell receptor beta chains follows, all from one sample in a study of T-cell memory formation after mild COVID-19. Via MiXCR, TCRdb re-called the 5' RACE reads, giving one row per CDR3 protein. The table records 250,000 to 350,000 distinct CDR3 sequences, roughly an eighth of them present only once. The sample taken for sequencing was PBMCs or a T cell subset sorted from them (not recorded which). Receptors originate from a man younger than 35 who had mild COVID-19 (a few samples of this study predate the infection). Cell type and time point are not known. Both conserved end residues are trimmed from each CDR3. Each record gives: J gene, V gene, CDR3 protein.

TRBJ2-7 | TRBV10-3 | AISELAGTSGGYAYEQY
TRBJ2-1 | TRBV20-1 | SAPGLAGNEQF
TRBJ1-2 | TRBV28 | ASSPGGPDYGYT
TRBJ2-5 | TRBV13 | ASNTGGAASETQY
TRBJ1-3 | TRBV4-3 | ASSQGTGKMLSGNTIY
TRBJ2-3 | TRBV29-1 | SIQPLLGTDTQY
TRBJ1-1 | TRBV20-1 | SAAGTGAGRTEAF
TRBJ2-3 | TRBV20-1 | SALAGVSTDTQY
TRBJ2-3 | TRBV12-3/TRBV12-4 | ASSWDRGPDTQY
TRBJ1-4 | TRBV7-2 | ASSSGGEKLF
TRBJ2-2 | TRBV7-2 | ASSLSGLGTGELF
TRBJ2-6 | TRBV5-5 | ASSLALGAGANVLT
TRBJ2-7 | TRBV6-1 | ASRSGPELEQY
TRBJ2-5 | TRBV12-3/TRBV12-4 | ASRGRDSLQETQY
TRBJ2-5 | TRBV9 | ASSVFSGQETQY
TRBJ2-7 | TRBV29-1 | SVPQGTEQY
TRBJ2-5 | TRBV7-3 | ASSAGRGETQY
TRBJ2-3 | TRBV7-9 | ASSLVGGPDTDTQY
TRBJ1-2 | TRBV5-5 | ASSPRPRGGYT
TRBJ2-5 | TRBV10-3 | AISQEETQY
TRBJ2-3 | TRBV5-1 | ASSEPTTDTQY
TRBJ2-1 | TRBV7-9 | ASSPERGGYNEQF
TRBJ1-5 | TRBV2 | ASIKDTDQPQH
TRBJ2-4 | TRBV28 | ASSFRRGLAKNIQY
TRBJ2-1 | TRBV7-2 | ASSTLGDEQF
TRBJ1-5 | TRBV6-2/TRBV6-3 | ASSYTAQTQPQH
TRBJ2-1 | TRBV11-3 | ASSLGPNSYNEQF
TRBJ2-3 | TRBV7-2 | ASSLQGTGGTDTQY
TRBJ1-5 | TRBV7-8 | ASSPRDRGYQPQH